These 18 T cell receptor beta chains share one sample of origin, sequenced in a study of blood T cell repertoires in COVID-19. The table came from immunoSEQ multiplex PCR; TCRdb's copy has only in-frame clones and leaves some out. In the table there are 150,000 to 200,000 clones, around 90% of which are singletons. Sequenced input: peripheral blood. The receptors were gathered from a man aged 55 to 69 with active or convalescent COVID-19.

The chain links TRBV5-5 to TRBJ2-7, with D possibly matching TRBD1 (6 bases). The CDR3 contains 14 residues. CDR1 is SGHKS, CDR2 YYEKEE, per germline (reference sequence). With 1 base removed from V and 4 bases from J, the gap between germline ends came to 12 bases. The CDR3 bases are TGTGCCAGCAGCTTGCGGACAGAACTATACGAGCAGTACTTC. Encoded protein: CASSLRTELYEQYF.

The CDR3 protein is CASSLGAANTEAFF. CDR3 in DNA: TGCGCCAGCAGCTTGGGGGCAGCGAACACTGAAGCTTTCTTT. The V call is TRBV5-1, the J call TRBJ1-1; no definite D call. The CDR3 totals 14 residues. V was pared by 0 bases and J by 1 base, with 7 bases between. Germline-derived CDR1 and CDR2 are SGHRS and YFSETQ.

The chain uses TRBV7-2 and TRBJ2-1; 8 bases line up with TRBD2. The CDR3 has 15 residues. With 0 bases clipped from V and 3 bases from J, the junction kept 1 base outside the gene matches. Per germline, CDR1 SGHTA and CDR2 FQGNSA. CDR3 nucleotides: TGTGCCAGCAGCTTAGCTAGCGGGATCTACAATGAGCAGTTCTTC. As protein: CASSLASGIYNEQFF.

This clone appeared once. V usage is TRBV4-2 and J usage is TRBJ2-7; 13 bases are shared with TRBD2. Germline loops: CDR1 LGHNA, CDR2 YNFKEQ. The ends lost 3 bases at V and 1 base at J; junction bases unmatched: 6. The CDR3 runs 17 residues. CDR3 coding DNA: TGTGCCAGCAGCCAGGAGACTAGCGGGAGGTCTTCCTACGAGCAGTACTTC. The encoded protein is CASSQETSGRSSYEQYF.

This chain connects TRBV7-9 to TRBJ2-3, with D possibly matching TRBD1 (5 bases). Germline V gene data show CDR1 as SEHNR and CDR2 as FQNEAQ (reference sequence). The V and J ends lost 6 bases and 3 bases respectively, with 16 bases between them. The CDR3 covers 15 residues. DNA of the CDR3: TGTGCCAGCAGTATAGGAAGGGGCAGGACAGATACGCAGTATTTT. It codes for CASSIGRGRTDTQYF. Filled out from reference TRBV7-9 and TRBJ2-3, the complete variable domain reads DTGVSQNPRHKITKRGQNVTFRCDPISEHNRLYWYRQTLGQGPEFLTYFQNEAQLEKSRLLSDRFSAERPKGSFSTLEIQRTEQGDSAMYLCASSIGRGRTDTQYFGPGTRLTVL.

CDR3 amino acids: CANYAGTSGGAKMADTQYF. The CDR3 nucleotides read TGTGCCAACTACGCCGGGACTAGCGGGGGGGCCAAAATGGCAGATACGCAGTATTTT. The chain joins TRBV28 to TRBJ2-3; 16 bases agree with TRBD2. CDR3 length: 19 residues. Trimming at V came to 10 bases and at J to 4 bases, leaving 17 bases not matched to a gene. Germline CDR1 and CDR2: MDHEN and SYDVKM.

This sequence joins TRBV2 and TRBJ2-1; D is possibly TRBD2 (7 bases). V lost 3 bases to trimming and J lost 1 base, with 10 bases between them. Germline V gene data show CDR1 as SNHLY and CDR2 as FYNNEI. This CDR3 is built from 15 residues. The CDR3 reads CASSEGGASYNEQFF. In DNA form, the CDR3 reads TGTGCCAGCAGTGAGGGGGGGGCTTCCTACAATGAGCAGTTCTTC. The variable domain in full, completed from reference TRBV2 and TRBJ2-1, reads EPEVTQTPSHQVTQMGQEVILRCVPISNHLYFYWYRQILGQKVEFLVSFYNNEISEKSEIFDDQFSVERPDGSNFTLKIRSTKLEDSAMYFCASSEGGASYNEQFFGPGTRLTVL.

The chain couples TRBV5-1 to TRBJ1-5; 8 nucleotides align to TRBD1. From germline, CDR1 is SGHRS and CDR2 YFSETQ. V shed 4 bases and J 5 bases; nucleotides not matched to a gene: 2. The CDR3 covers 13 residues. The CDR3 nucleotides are TGCGCCAGCAGCCAACAGGGGGATCAGCCCCAGCATTTT. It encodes CASSQQGDQPQHF. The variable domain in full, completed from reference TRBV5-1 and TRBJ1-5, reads KAGVTQTPRYLIKTRGQQVTLSCSPISGHRSVSWYQQTPGQGLQFLFEYFSETQRNKGNFPGRFSGRQFSNSRSEMNVSTLELGDSALYLCASSQQGDQPQHFGDGTRLSIL.

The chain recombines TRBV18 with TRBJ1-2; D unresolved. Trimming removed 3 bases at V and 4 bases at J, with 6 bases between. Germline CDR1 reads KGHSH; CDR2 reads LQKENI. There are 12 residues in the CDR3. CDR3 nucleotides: TGTGCCAGCTCACCCGGTATCTATGGCTACACCTTC. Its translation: CASSPGIYGYTF.

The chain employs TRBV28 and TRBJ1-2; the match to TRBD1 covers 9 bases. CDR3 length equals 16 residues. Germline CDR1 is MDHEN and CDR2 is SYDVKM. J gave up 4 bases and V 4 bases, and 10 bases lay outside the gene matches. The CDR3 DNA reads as TGTGCCAGCAGTTCCGGGGGGACAGGGAGATTCTATGGCTACACCTTC. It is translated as CASSSGGTGRFYGYTF.

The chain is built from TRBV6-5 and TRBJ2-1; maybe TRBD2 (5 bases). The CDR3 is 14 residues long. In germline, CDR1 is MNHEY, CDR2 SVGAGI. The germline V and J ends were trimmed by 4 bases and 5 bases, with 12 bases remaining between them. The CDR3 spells CASSLWEFDNEQFF. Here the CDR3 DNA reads TGTGCCAGCAGTTTGTGGGAGTTTGACAATGAGCAGTTCTTC.

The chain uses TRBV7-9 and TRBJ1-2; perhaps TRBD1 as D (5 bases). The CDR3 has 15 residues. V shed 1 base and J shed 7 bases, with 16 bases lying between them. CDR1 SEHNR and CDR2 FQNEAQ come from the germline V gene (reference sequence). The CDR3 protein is CASSLDGGRASGYTF. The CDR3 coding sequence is TGTGCCAGCAGCTTAGATGGGGGGAGAGCTTCTGGCTACACCTTC.

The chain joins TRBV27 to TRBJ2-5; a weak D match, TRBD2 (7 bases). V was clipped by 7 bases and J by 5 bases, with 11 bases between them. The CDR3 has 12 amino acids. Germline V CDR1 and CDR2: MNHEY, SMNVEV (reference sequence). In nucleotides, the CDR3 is TGTGCCAGCAAAGGGGGAGGGGAGACCCAGTACTTC. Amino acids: CASKGGGETQYF.

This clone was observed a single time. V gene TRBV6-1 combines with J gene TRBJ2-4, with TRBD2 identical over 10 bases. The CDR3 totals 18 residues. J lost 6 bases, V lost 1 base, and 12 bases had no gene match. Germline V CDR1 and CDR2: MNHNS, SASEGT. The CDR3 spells CASSEDALGLAGVNIQYF. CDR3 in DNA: TGTGCCAGCAGTGAAGACGCCCTGGGGCTAGCGGGAGTAAACATTCAGTACTTC.

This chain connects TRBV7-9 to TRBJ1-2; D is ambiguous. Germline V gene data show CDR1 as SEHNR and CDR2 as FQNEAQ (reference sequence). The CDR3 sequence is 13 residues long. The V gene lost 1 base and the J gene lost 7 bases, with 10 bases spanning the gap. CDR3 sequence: CASSLVGGVGYTF. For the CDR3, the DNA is TGTGCCAGCAGCTTAGTAGGCGGAGTTGGCTACACCTTC.

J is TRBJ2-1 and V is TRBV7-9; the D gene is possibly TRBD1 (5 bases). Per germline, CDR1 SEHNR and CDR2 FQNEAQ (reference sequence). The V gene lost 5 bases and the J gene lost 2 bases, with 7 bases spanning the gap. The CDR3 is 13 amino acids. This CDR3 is CASSTQAYNEQFF. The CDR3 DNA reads TGTGCCAGCAGCACACAGGCCTACAATGAGCAGTTCTTC. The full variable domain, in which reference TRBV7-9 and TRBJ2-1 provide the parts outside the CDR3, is DTGVSQNPRHKITKRGQNVTFRCDPISEHNRLYWYRQTLGQGPEFLTYFQNEAQLEKSRLLSDRFSAERPKGSFSTLEIQRTEQGDSAMYLCASSTQAYNEQFFGPGTRLTVL.

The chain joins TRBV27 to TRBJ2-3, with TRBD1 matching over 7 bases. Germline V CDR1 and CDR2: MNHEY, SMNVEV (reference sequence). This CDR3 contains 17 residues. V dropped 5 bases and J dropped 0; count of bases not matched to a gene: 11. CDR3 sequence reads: CASSQRQGPTSTDTQYF. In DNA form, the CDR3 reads TGTGCCAGCAGTCAGCGACAGGGCCCGACTAGCACAGATACGCAGTATTTT.

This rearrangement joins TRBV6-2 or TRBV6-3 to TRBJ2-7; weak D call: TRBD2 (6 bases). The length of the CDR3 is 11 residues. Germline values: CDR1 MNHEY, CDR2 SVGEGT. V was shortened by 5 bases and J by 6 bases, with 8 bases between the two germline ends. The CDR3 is CASSPGGEQYF. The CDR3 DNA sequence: TGTGCCAGCAGTCCCGGGGGCGAGCAGTACTTC.